The TCR beta chain described here comes from a study of vaccination effects on CD4 cells after COVID-19. Culturing for 9 to 10 days preceded CD4+ T cell isolation. Each participant was administered two doses of either the BNT162b2 or the mRNA-1273 vaccine. Days 3 and 7 saw half the medium replaced with IL-2 medium. The assay was immunoSEQ multiplex PCR, and TCRdb's table has in-frame clones only and misses some. The data show approximately 74,000 clones, 73% seen once. This clone was recorded a few times. Its specificity is not known. The junction does not match germline at one end; this may be a read error. CDR1 is SGDLS, CDR2 YYNGEE, per germline. The CDR3 sequence is 13 residues long.

Source: CD4+ T cells from PBMCs cultured without peptide, taken after COVID-19 vaccination. This rearrangement joins TRBV9 to TRBJ1-3; D perhaps matches TRBD1 (6 bases). This TCR derives from a human donor who received a COVID-19 vaccine. The CDR3 sequence is CASSADVGGPRHF. The CDR3 nucleotides are TGTGCCAGCAGCGCCGATGTCGGGGGGCCTAGGCATTTT.